Listed below are T cell receptor beta chains from one sample, sequenced in a study of T cells in Graves' hyperthyroidism and ophthalmopathy. TCRdb used MiXCR to reprocess the multiplex PCR reads, holding one entry per CDR3 protein. The repertoire includes 620,000 or so distinct CDR3 sequences, more than 12% of them detected once, and around an eighth sits in the top ten. Sequenced sample: blood. The receptors derive from a woman aged 45-60 years with Graves' ophthalmopathy. The CDR3 runs from the conserved cysteine through the conserved F or W. Each record gives: V gene, D gene, J gene, clone size, CDR3 protein, CDR3 DNA. A D gene is named only where the DNA matches it firmly. Rows give clone size only sometimes, using once, few, many, or a class for an expanded clone.

v_call: TRBV7-3; d_call: NA; j_call: TRBJ2-3; clone_size: NA; cdr3_aa: CASSLTTGFGTDTQYF; cdr3_nt: TGTGCCAGCAGCTTAACTACAGGGTTTGGCACAGATACGCAGTATTTT
v_call: TRBV19; d_call: NA; j_call: TRBJ2-1; clone_size: few; cdr3_aa: CASKEASSYNEQFF; cdr3_nt: TGTGCCAGTAAAGAGGCTAGCAGCTACAATGAGCAGTTCTTC
v_call: TRBV12-3/TRBV12-4; d_call: TRBD1; j_call: TRBJ2-7; clone_size: many; cdr3_aa: CASSFSPGQGGEQYF; cdr3_nt: TGTGCCAGCAGTTTTAGCCCGGGACAGGGAGGCGAGCAGTACTTC
v_call: TRBV12-3/TRBV12-4; d_call: NA; j_call: TRBJ1-3; clone_size: few; cdr3_aa: CASGRTGNSGNTIYF; cdr3_nt: TGTGCCAGCGGTCGAACAGGCAACTCTGGAAACACCATATATTTT
v_call: TRBV5-1; d_call: TRBD2; j_call: TRBJ2-1; clone_size: few; cdr3_aa: CASSPYNLAGSSYNEQLF; cdr3_nt: TGCGCCAGCAGCCCGTACAATCTAGCGGGATCGAGCTACAATGAGCAGCTCTTC
v_call: TRBV27; d_call: TRBD1; j_call: TRBJ1-2; clone_size: few; cdr3_aa: CASSAGQGSLGYTF; cdr3_nt: TGTGCCAGCAGTGCCGGACAGGGAAGTCTCGGCTACACCTTC
v_call: TRBV20-1; d_call: NA; j_call: TRBJ2-7; clone_size: many; cdr3_aa: CSASFSHEQYF; cdr3_nt: TGCAGTGCTAGTTTTAGCCACGAGCAGTACTTC
v_call: TRBV5-1; d_call: TRBD1; j_call: TRBJ1-2; clone_size: NA; cdr3_aa: CASSRRQGEYGYTF; cdr3_nt: TGCGCCAGCAGCCGGAGACAGGGAGAGTATGGCTACACCTTC
v_call: TRBV20-1; d_call: NA; j_call: TRBJ1-1; clone_size: many; cdr3_aa: CSARESVGVNTEAFF; cdr3_nt: TGCAGTGCTAGAGAGTCGGTGGGGGTGAACACTGAAGCTTTCTTT
v_call: TRBV20-1; d_call: NA; j_call: TRBJ2-1; clone_size: many; cdr3_aa: CSARDQVAGRYNEQFF; cdr3_nt: TGCAGTGCTAGAGATCAGGTAGCAGGGAGATACAATGAGCAGTTCTTC
v_call: TRBV28; d_call: NA; j_call: TRBJ1-5; clone_size: many; cdr3_aa: CASSFPRQPQHF; cdr3_nt: TGTGCCAGCAGTTTCCCGAGGCAGCCCCAGCATTTT
v_call: TRBV3-1; d_call: NA; j_call: TRBJ1-2; clone_size: few; cdr3_aa: CASSHRPGQGNYGYTF; cdr3_nt: TGTGCCAGCAGCCACCGACCTGGGCAGGGGAACTATGGCTACACCTTC
v_call: TRBV7-2; d_call: TRBD2; j_call: TRBJ2-5; clone_size: many; cdr3_aa: CASSLFAPTSGQETLYF; cdr3_nt: TGTGCCAGCAGCTTATTCGCCCCCACTAGCGGCCAAGAGACCCTGTACTTC
v_call: TRBV30; d_call: TRBD1; j_call: TRBJ2-3; clone_size: many; cdr3_aa: CAWTKGQGIHTQYF; cdr3_nt: TGTGCCTGGACCAAGGGACAGGGGATACATACGCAGTATTTT
v_call: TRBV27; d_call: TRBD2; j_call: TRBJ2-1; clone_size: many; cdr3_aa: CASSLTSGRYDEQFF; cdr3_nt: TGTGCCAGCAGTTTGACTAGCGGGAGATACGATGAGCAGTTCTTC
v_call: TRBV20-1; d_call: NA; j_call: TRBJ2-1; clone_size: many; cdr3_aa: CSASRVGNEQFF; cdr3_nt: TGCAGTGCTAGCCGAGTGGGCAATGAGCAGTTCTTC
v_call: TRBV18; d_call: TRBD1; j_call: TRBJ2-7; clone_size: many; cdr3_aa: CASSVNRGLYEQYF; cdr3_nt: TGTGCCAGCTCAGTGAACAGGGGGCTCTACGAGCAGTACTTC
v_call: TRBV5-1; d_call: NA; j_call: TRBJ2-1; clone_size: NA; cdr3_aa: CASSLYNYNEQFF; cdr3_nt: TGCGCCAGCAGCCTCTACAACTACAATGAGCAGTTCTTC
v_call: TRBV5-5; d_call: TRBD1; j_call: TRBJ2-2; clone_size: few; cdr3_aa: CASSLRTGPDTGELFF; cdr3_nt: TGTGCCAGCAGCTTGAGGACAGGGCCGGACACCGGGGAGCTGTTTTTT
v_call: TRBV24-1; d_call: NA; j_call: TRBJ2-1; clone_size: NA; cdr3_aa: CATSEDSYEQFF; cdr3_nt: TGTGCCACCAGTGAAGACAGCTATGAGCAGTTCTTC
v_call: TRBV27; d_call: NA; j_call: TRBJ1-1; clone_size: many; cdr3_aa: CASTTLGVGVNTEAFF; cdr3_nt: TGTGCCAGCACCACTTTAGGGGTGGGGGTGAACACTGAAGCTTTCTTT
v_call: TRBV4-2; d_call: NA; j_call: TRBJ2-3; clone_size: NA; cdr3_aa: CASSQDVSSQYF; cdr3_nt: TGTGCCAGCAGCCAAGATGTTTCCTCGCAGTATTTT
v_call: TRBV28; d_call: NA; j_call: TRBJ2-7; clone_size: many; cdr3_aa: CASSLDYLGEQYF; cdr3_nt: TGTGCCAGCAGTTTAGACTATCTCGGAGAGCAGTACTTC
v_call: TRBV20-1; d_call: NA; j_call: TRBJ2-1; clone_size: NA; cdr3_aa: CSAWGRGVYNEQFF; cdr3_nt: TGCAGTGCTTGGGGCCGGGGAGTTTACAATGAGCAGTTCTTC
v_call: TRBV28; d_call: NA; j_call: TRBJ1-5; clone_size: many; cdr3_aa: CASSFGQPQHF; cdr3_nt: TGTGCCAGCAGTTTTGGTCAGCCCCAGCATTTT
v_call: TRBV2; d_call: TRBD2; j_call: TRBJ2-7; clone_size: few; cdr3_aa: CASKTSEYYEQYF; cdr3_nt: TGTGCCAGCAAAACTAGCGAATACTACGAGCAGTACTTC
v_call: TRBV4-3; d_call: TRBD2; j_call: TRBJ2-1; clone_size: NA; cdr3_aa: CASSQEGRTSGRNEQFF; cdr3_nt: TGCGCCAGCAGCCAAGAAGGTCGGACTAGCGGGAGGAATGAGCAGTTCTTC
v_call: TRBV24-1; d_call: TRBD1; j_call: TRBJ2-1; clone_size: NA; cdr3_aa: CATSDPTGALYNEQFF; cdr3_nt: TGTGCCACCAGTGACCCCACAGGGGCCCTGTACAATGAGCAGTTCTTC
v_call: TRBV20-1; d_call: TRBD2; j_call: TRBJ2-1; clone_size: many; cdr3_aa: CSAKGAGGVYNEQFF; cdr3_nt: TGCAGTGCTAAGGGGGCGGGAGGGGTCTACAATGAGCAGTTCTTC
v_call: TRBV5-1; d_call: NA; j_call: TRBJ1-2; clone_size: many; cdr3_aa: CASSFEGDYYGYTF; cdr3_nt: TGCGCCAGCAGCTTCGAGGGGGACTACTATGGCTACACCTTC
v_call: TRBV6-2/TRBV6-3; d_call: NA; j_call: TRBJ1-5; clone_size: few; cdr3_aa: CASSWRGPNQPQHF; cdr3_nt: TGTGCCAGCAGTTGGCGGGGGCCCAATCAGCCCCAGCATTTT
v_call: TRBV6-1; d_call: TRBD2; j_call: TRBJ2-1; clone_size: NA; cdr3_aa: CASSASGRVYEQFF; cdr3_nt: TGTGCCAGCAGTGCTAGCGGGAGGGTCTATGAGCAGTTCTTC
v_call: TRBV18; d_call: NA; j_call: TRBJ2-3; clone_size: many; cdr3_aa: CASSPRAGDTQYF; cdr3_nt: TGTGCCAGCTCACCACGGGCGGGAGATACGCAGTATTTT
v_call: TRBV25-1; d_call: NA; j_call: TRBJ2-3; clone_size: NA; cdr3_aa: CASHVTGSSTDTQYF; cdr3_nt: TGTGCCAGCCACGTAACGGGTAGTAGCACAGATACGCAGTATTTT
v_call: TRBV19; d_call: NA; j_call: TRBJ2-1; clone_size: NA; cdr3_aa: CASSIGRRWEPYNEQFF; cdr3_nt: TGTGCCAGTAGTATAGGTCGACGGTGGGAGCCCTACAATGAGCAGTTCTTC
v_call: TRBV5-6; d_call: TRBD2; j_call: TRBJ2-1; clone_size: few; cdr3_aa: CASEEGTMKNEQFF; cdr3_nt: TGTGCCAGCGAAGAAGGGACTATGAAAAATGAGCAGTTCTTC
v_call: TRBV27; d_call: TRBD1; j_call: TRBJ2-7; clone_size: many; cdr3_aa: CASSLRGLSYEQYF; cdr3_nt: TGTGCCAGCAGTCTCAGGGGGTTATCCTACGAGCAGTACTTC
v_call: TRBV4-1; d_call: NA; j_call: TRBJ1-1; clone_size: NA; cdr3_aa: CTSSYDVDTEAFF; cdr3_nt: TGCACCAGCAGTTACGACGTTGACACTGAAGCTTTCTTT
v_call: TRBV20-1; d_call: TRBD1; j_call: TRBJ2-5; clone_size: NA; cdr3_aa: CSGSLTGGAETQYF; cdr3_nt: TGCAGTGGATCCCTCACAGGGGGCGCAGAGACCCAGTACTTC